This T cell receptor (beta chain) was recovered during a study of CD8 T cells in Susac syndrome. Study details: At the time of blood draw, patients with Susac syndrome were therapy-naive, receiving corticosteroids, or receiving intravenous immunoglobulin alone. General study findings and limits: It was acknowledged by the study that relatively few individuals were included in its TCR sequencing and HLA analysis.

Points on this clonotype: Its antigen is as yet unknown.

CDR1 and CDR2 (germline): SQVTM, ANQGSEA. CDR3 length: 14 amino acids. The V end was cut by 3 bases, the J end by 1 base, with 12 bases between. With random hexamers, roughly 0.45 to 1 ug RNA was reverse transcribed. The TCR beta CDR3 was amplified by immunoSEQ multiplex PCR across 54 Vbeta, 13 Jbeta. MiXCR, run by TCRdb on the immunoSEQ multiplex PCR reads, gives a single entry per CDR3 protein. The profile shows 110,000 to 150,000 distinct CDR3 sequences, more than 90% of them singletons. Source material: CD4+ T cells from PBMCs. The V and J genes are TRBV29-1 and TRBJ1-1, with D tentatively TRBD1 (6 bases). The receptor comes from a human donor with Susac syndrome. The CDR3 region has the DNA TGCAGCGTTGATGGGGGCAGACCGAACACTGAAGCTTTCTTT. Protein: CSVDGGRPNTEAFF. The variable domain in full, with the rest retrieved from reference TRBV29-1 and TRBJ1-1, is SAVISQKPSRDICQRGTSLTIQCQVDSQVTMMFWYRQQPGQSLTLIATANQGSEATYESGFVIDKFPISRPNLTFSTLTVSNMSPEDSSIYLCSVDGGRPNTEAFFGQGTRLTVV.